The 10 T cell receptor beta chains below come from one sample, sequenced in a study of cytomegalovirus exposure and HLA in healthy donors. The study ran its PCR with 60 Vbeta and 13 Jbeta primers. Only in-frame clones appear in the TCRdb table, and some are missing; sequencing was by immunoSEQ multiplex PCR. The data contain some 90,000 clones, approximately 83% of them singletons. Source material: PBMCs. These receptors came from a man in his forties in good health and CMV-seronegative.

This chain joins TRBV9 and TRBJ2-1; 7 nucleotides line up with TRBD2. The CDR3 runs to 17 residues. The ends lost 3 bases at V and 4 bases at J; junction bases unmatched: 13. Per the germline V gene, CDR1 is SGDLS and CDR2 is YYNGEE. The CDR3 nucleotides read TGTGCCAGCAGCGGAGACCCCTGGGGCGGGGGTTACAATGAGCAGTTCTTC. The encoded protein is CASSGDPWGGGYNEQFF. The full variable domain, in which reference TRBV9 and TRBJ2-1 provide the parts outside the CDR3, is DSGVTQTPKHLITATGQRVTLRCSPRSGDLSVYWYQQSLDQGLQFLIQYYNGEERAKGNILERFSAQQFPDLHSELNLSSLELGDSALYFCASSGDPWGGGYNEQFFGPGTRLTVL.

The genes are TRBV5-4 and TRBJ2-1; 9 nucleotides line up with TRBD1. V shed 4 bases, J shed 5 bases, and the junction held 4 bases outside the gene matches. Germline values: CDR1 SGHNT, CDR2 YYREEE (reference sequence). This CDR3 is 14 amino acids long. The CDR3 spells CASSPRTGDNEQFF. Here the CDR3 DNA reads TGTGCCAGCAGCCCCCGGACAGGGGACAATGAGCAGTTCTTC.

This sequence joins TRBV7-8 and TRBJ1-3; 10 bases are a match to TRBD1. J lost 0 bases, V lost 5 bases, and 10 bases had no gene match. Per germline, CDR1 SGHVS and CDR2 FQNEAQ. The CDR3 loop spans 18 amino acids. CDR3 sequence: CASSPEGQGPYSGNTIYF. CDR3 coding DNA: TGTGCCAGCAGCCCCGAGGGACAGGGGCCATACTCTGGAAACACCATATATTTT.

This clone was observed once. The chain combines TRBV7-2 with TRBJ2-3; 8 positions agree with TRBD1. The CDR3 has 15 amino acids. Germline values: CDR1 SGHTA, CDR2 FQGNSA. The J segment lost 6 bases and the V segment lost 5 bases, leaving 10 bases of the junction unmatched. CDR3 region: CASSEDRVYRDTQYF. The CDR3 region has the DNA TGTGCCAGCAGCGAGGACAGGGTGTATAGGGATACGCAGTATTTT.

V usage is TRBV7-3 and J usage is TRBJ2-3; maybe TRBD2 (5 bases). This CDR3 region has 13 residues. V was cut by 5 bases and J by 4 bases, with 10 bases left in between. In germline, CDR1 is SGHTA, CDR2 FQGTGA. The CDR3 bases are TGTGCCAGCAGCACGGACTTACCAGATACGCAGTATTTT. Its translation is CASSTDLPDTQYF.

In its sample, this clone was seen a few times. The V gene is TRBV4-3, the J gene TRBJ1-1; 11 nucleotides match TRBD1. The CDR3 totals 14 residues. The germline gives CDR1 LGHNA, CDR2 YSLEER. Trimming removed 4 bases from V and 8 bases from J; junction bases left unmatched: 6. The CDR3 region has the DNA TGCGCCAGCAGCCTTTCCGGGACAGGGGGAGAAGCTTTCTTT. This encodes CASSLSGTGGEAFF.

In nucleotides, the CDR3 is TGCGCCAGCAATCTTGACTTGGACAGCTACTATGGCTACACCTTC. Protein sequence: CASNLDLDSYYGYTF. The rearrangement joins TRBV5-1 to TRBJ1-2; tentative D call: TRBD1 (6 bases). V shed 6 bases and J shed 3 bases, with 18 bases lying between them. The length of the CDR3 is 15 residues. Germline lookup yields CDR1 SGHRS and CDR2 YFSETQ.

The chain has TRBV6-4 and TRBJ1-5; D not resolved. Germline lookup yields CDR1 MRHNA and CDR2 SNTAGT. The V gene lost 8 bases and the J gene lost 6 bases, with 14 bases spanning the gap. This CDR3 contains 13 residues. CDR3 region: CASRAWGGQPQHF. CDR3 coding DNA: TGTGCCAGCCGCGCGTGGGGAGGTCAGCCCCAGCATTTT.

This sequence joins TRBV28 and TRBJ2-5; no clear D. Germline V gives CDR1 MDHEN, CDR2 SYDVKM. V was cut by 7 bases and J by 1 base, with 13 bases left in between. This CDR3 region has 14 residues. This chain's CDR3 is CASTTNYPQETQYF. The CDR3, as DNA: TGTGCCAGCACCACAAATTATCCCCAAGAGACCCAGTACTTC.

This clone was counted a few times. The rearrangement joins TRBV9 to TRBJ1-2; D uncertain. This CDR3 contains 17 residues. Germline V gene lookup returns CDR1 SGDLS and CDR2 YYNGEE. Trimming cost V 3 bases and J 7 bases, with 25 bases left between them. The chain's CDR3 is CASSGRERSPKVFGYTF. In DNA, the CDR3 is TGTGCCAGCAGCGGAAGGGAGCGGTCGCCCAAGGTATTTGGCTACACCTTC.